This section outlines one T cell receptor (beta chain) sequence together with its context. A single count supports this clone. Its antigen specificity is not known. Nothing much larger sits one base from this clone, and base qualities are not available. CD8 naive samples were CD45RO-negative cells positively selected for CCR7, giving a CD45RA+CCR7+ population that excluded TemRA cells. The donors were healthy, HIV-negative adults who had no recently reported acute infections or vaccinations. Every donor was a Caucasian adult residing in Nashville, Tennessee, USA. Blood was collected by leukapheresis, and PBMCs were isolated by Ficoll-Histopaque density gradient centrifugation and then cryopreserved in liquid nitrogen vapor phase. Purity and quantity of every magnetically sorted T cell population were checked by analytical flow cytometry. Each sorted fraction had its genomic DNA isolated and then quantified by UV absorbance on a Nanodrop 2000c.

These data are taken from a study of shared clonotypes between healthy human individuals (dated by TCRdb to 2020 to 2022). The study in broad terms: The cohort included a few men and a couple of women between 18 and 49 years of age. For each donor, CD4 naive and CD4 memory were each given three plates, CD8 naive was given two plates, and CD8 memory was given one plate. To estimate repertoire size and how much clonotype sharing occurs between individuals, the study deeply sequenced the blood TCR repertoires of a handful of healthy adults. Different laboratories and diverse techniques were used to prepare libraries and sequence TCR repertoires, to increase sequencing depth and limit assay-specific biases. Between about 0.85 and 10 billion PBMCs per donor were obtained by leukapheresis. Overall study outcomes, separate from this receptor: The small number of donors limited the genetic and exposure-history diversity represented. Pairwise subsampling led to the expectation that sequencing depth would affect the degree of clonotype sharing among donors. Across a few donors, around 5% of naive CD4, roughly 3.4% of naive CD8, approximately 2.5% of memory CD4, and over 0.35% of memory CD8 clonotypes were shared. Higher generation probabilities were observed for clonotypes shared by all four sorted-subset donors than for non-shared clonotypes. Rarefaction of sorted-subset datasets indicated incomplete sequencing despite the large sequencing depth. Sampling was restricted to blood, and TCR repertoires in tissue are likely to differ from TCR repertoires in blood. Larger estimated clonotype richness was generally found for naive subsets than for memory subsets.

TCR CDR3 regions were amplified from genomic DNA by multiplex PCR using the deep immunoSEQ assay. For each cell subset, the extracted genomic DNA was distributed evenly across all wells of several immunoSEQ 96-well plates, and each plate served as one replicate. For sorted subsets, around 200 ng genomic DNA, equal to tens of thousands of T cell genomes, was loaded into each replicate PCR. The purified libraries were quantified using a Qubit 3.0 fluorometer, sized with a Bioanalyzer 2100, and then quantified again using the KAPA Library Quantification kit. Every immunoSEQ 96-well plate was sequenced on a dedicated single-read 150-cycle Illumina NextSeq 550 flow cell. The original methods were these. Because only junctional sequences without quality scores were contained in the immunoSEQ output, filtering matching that applied to full-length reads could not be performed. Sequences were annotated with PyIR, a Python wrapper for IgBLAST v1.9, and V/J genes and CDR3 were assigned using IMGT germline references. Any read was removed if the V/J assignment was weak (E-value above 1e-6), the CDR3 was missing, or the read contained stop codons, out-of-frame junctions, or ambiguous translated residues. A V3J clonotype was defined by an identical inferred V gene, J gene, and CDR3 amino acid sequence. Percentage overlap between repertoires was computed as shared unique clonotypes divided by the size of the smaller repertoire. Repertoire richness was assessed with RTK rarefaction, the Chao1 estimator, and Recon v2.1 estimates of unobserved clonotypes. For all TCRbeta clonotypes obtained by the gDNA method from a handful of donors, generation probabilities were computed with OLGA. TCRdb provides this immuneACCESS table in a form limited to in-frame rearrangements. Some clones are lacking; in checked studies, under half of them reflect an unresolved V gene, and why the rest are absent is not known. Clone size and V and J calls were adopted from that table, with D and trimming inferred from the DNA. In this sample the table shows millions of clones, approximately 94% of which occur a single time. Of the sample, 0.9% to 1.4% is held by the ten largest clones.

This TCR derives from a man younger than 30 in good health. The sequenced sample consisted of naive CD8+ T cells sorted from blood. What this sample's cell subset or site label stands for: CD45RA+CCR7+.

The encoded CDR3 is CASSYSRPAPYEQYF. The DNA is as follows: TGTGCCAGCAGTTACTCGAGGCCAGCCCCCTACGAGCAGTACTTC. The V gene is TRBV6-6 and the J gene is TRBJ2-7; the D gene assignment is ambiguous. The V and J ends are trimmed by 0 bases and 2 bases, leaving 11 bases between them. The germline V gene (reference sequence) sets CDR1 to MNHNY and CDR2 to SVGAGI. CDR3 length: 15 amino acids, cysteine to phenylalanine. Of the read, only the CDR3 DNA is kept; its 45 bases are in frame from base 1.